This entry lists 28 T cell receptor beta chains sequenced from one sample in a study of T cells after yellow fever vaccination. Each CDR3 protein gets one entry after TCRdb re-called the 5' RACE reads with MiXCR. The sample includes 200,000 to 250,000 distinct CDR3 sequences, 2.5% to 3.5% of them seen just once. This sample comprised CD4+ T cells sorted from PBMCs, obtained 10 days after the yellow fever booster vaccination. The origin of the receptors is a man in his late teens or twenties who received the YFV17D yellow fever vaccine.

This clonotype was found a few times. This chain connects TRBV6-2 or TRBV6-3 to TRBJ1-4; unclear D gene. The length of the CDR3 is 14 residues. The ends were cut back, 7 bases at V and 6 bases at J, with 15 bases in the middle. From germline, CDR1 is MNHEY and CDR2 SVGEGT. The CDR3 region has the DNA TGTGCCAGCACCGCCCGGGATGTTGATGAAAAACTGTTTTTT. Translation gives CASTARDVDEKLFF.

This clonotype was seen ten or more times. The chain combines TRBV20-1 with TRBJ2-2; D is undetermined. With 2 bases removed from V and 7 bases from J, the gap between germline ends came to 11 bases. The germline gives CDR1 DFQATT, CDR2 SNEGSKA (reference sequence). CDR3 length equals 13 residues. DNA for the CDR3: TGCAGTGCTAGATTGACCGCTAGCGGGGAGCTGTTTTTT. Encoded protein: CSARLTASGELFF.

This clonotype turned up a few times. The chain links TRBV20-1 to TRBJ2-3; no clear D. Germline CDR1 DFQATT, CDR2 SNEGSKA (reference sequence). V lost 0 bases to trimming and J lost 0 bases, with 13 bases between them. This CDR3 contains 16 residues. The CDR3 is CSARDRLVFSTDTQYF. For the CDR3, the DNA is TGCAGTGCTAGAGATAGGTTGGTATTCAGCACAGATACGCAGTATTTT.

This clonotype was detected only a few times. The chain combines TRBV20-1 with TRBJ2-7, with 9 bases aligning to TRBD1. The CDR3 covers 15 residues. Germline values: CDR1 DFQATT, CDR2 SNEGSKA (reference sequence). Losses at the gene ends were 6 bases for V and 3 bases for J; bases not matched to a gene: 12. The CDR3 DNA sequence: TGCAGTGCAACAGGACAGGGGCAAGCCCACTACGAGCAGTACGTC. It yields the protein CSATGQGQAHYEQYV.

This clonotype was counted ten times or more. This chain joins TRBV7-9 and TRBJ1-1, with 7 bases lining up with TRBD1. With 5 bases clipped from V and 0 bases from J, the junction kept 6 bases outside the gene matches. Germline CDR1 reads SEHNR; CDR2 reads FQNEAQ (reference sequence). The CDR3 is 15 residues long. Here the CDR3 DNA reads TGTGCCAGCAGCGACACGGGACAGATGAACACTGAAGCTTTCTTT. Amino acid sequence: CASSDTGQMNTEAFF. The complete variable domain, with remaining parts taken from reference TRBV7-9 and TRBJ1-1, reads DTGVSQNPRHKITKRGQNVTFRCDPISEHNRLYWYRQTLGQGPEFLTYFQNEAQLEKSRLLSDRFSAERPKGSFSTLEIQRTEQGDSAMYLCASSDTGQMNTEAFFGQGTRLTVV.

This sequence joins TRBV5-4 and TRBJ2-3, with D uncertain. V was pared by 5 bases and J by 1 base, with 5 bases between. The germline V gene encodes CDR1 SGHNT and CDR2 YYREEE (reference sequence). The CDR3 contains 12 residues. The CDR3 reads CASREGTDTQYF. CDR3 nucleotide sequence: TGTGCCAGCAGAGAAGGCACAGATACGCAGTATTTT.

In this sample, this clonotype turned up many times. The chain employs TRBV7-2 and TRBJ2-1; 8 nucleotides match TRBD1. Germline trimming cut 3 bases from V and 14 bases from J; bases unmatched to any gene: 6. Germline V gene data show CDR1 as SGHTA and CDR2 as FQGNSA. CDR3 size: 12 residues. DNA for the CDR3: TGTGCCAGCAGCTTTACTGGACAGGGAAAGTTCTTC. It specifies CASSFTGQGKFF.

This clonotype was detected many times. The chain employs TRBV7-2 and TRBJ2-1; D is uncertain. Between the trimmed V and J ends, which lost 4 bases and 12 bases, there was a span of 16 bases. The CDR3 contains 13 residues. CDR1 is SGHTA, CDR2 FQGNSA, per germline. This CDR3 is CASSSLDHRGQFF. The CDR3 DNA sequence: TGTGCCAGCAGCTCTCTCGATCACCGAGGGCAGTTCTTC. The whole variable domain, filled in from reference TRBV7-2 and TRBJ2-1, reads GAGVSQSPSNKVTEKGKDVELRCDPISGHTALYWYRQSLGQGLEFLIYFQGNSAPDKSGLPSDRFSAERTGGSVSTLTIQRTQQEDSAVYLCASSSLDHRGQFFGPGTRLTVL.

This chain uses TRBV18 with TRBJ1-1; 7 bases fit TRBD1. The V gene end was trimmed by 0 bases and the J gene end by 2 bases; junction bases not matched to a gene: 6. This CDR3 has 16 amino acids. CDR1 and CDR2 from the germline V gene are KGHSH and LQKENI. CDR3 region: CASSPPGAGGNTEAFF. DNA of the CDR3: TGTGCCAGCTCACCACCAGGGGCAGGGGGTAACACTGAAGCTTTCTTT.

The V and J genes are TRBV18 and TRBJ1-4; a possible D gene is TRBD1 (6 bases). The CDR3 length is 13 residues. V lost 3 bases and J 4 bases, leaving 6 bases between the germline ends. CDR1 is KGHSH, CDR2 LQKENI, per germline. The CDR3 nucleotides read TGTGCCAGCTCACCGGACAGTAATGAAAAACTGTTTTTT. It codes for CASSPDSNEKLFF.

In this sample, this clonotype turned up many times. The J gene is TRBJ2-5, the V gene TRBV2; D could derive from TRBD1 or TRBD2 (6 bases each). The CDR3 covers 16 residues. Germline lookup yields CDR1 SNHLY and CDR2 FYNNEI. Between the trimmed V and J ends, which lost 2 bases and 5 bases, there was a span of 18 bases. CDR3 DNA: TGTGCCAGCAGTGAAATCCCCGGGGGCGCAGGGGAGACCCAGTACTTC. It specifies CASSEIPGGAGETQYF.

This clonotype showed up many times. This rearrangement joins TRBV6-1 to TRBJ2-5; the D is unclear. The CDR3 spans 10 residues. V lost 6 bases and J lost 5, with 4 bases in between. The germline gives CDR1 MNHNS, CDR2 SASEGT. The CDR3 is CASRWETQYF. CDR3 sequence (DNA): TGTGCCAGCAGGTGGGAGACCCAGTACTTC.

The chain combines TRBV20-1 with TRBJ1-4, with D perhaps matching TRBD1 (5 bases). V lost 7 bases to trimming and J lost 7 bases, with 13 bases between them. CDR3 length: 12 amino acids. Germline V gene data show CDR1 as DFQATT and CDR2 as SNEGSKA (reference sequence). In nucleotides, the CDR3 is TGCAGTGTCGACCGCAGGGTTGAAAAACTGTTTTTT. Translation: CSVDRRVEKLFF.

At least ten counts were recorded for this clonotype. The chain carries TRBV28 and TRBJ1-2, with TRBD1 matching over 9 bases. Germline assignment: CDR1 MDHEN and CDR2 SYDVKM. The V gene end was trimmed by 5 bases and the J gene end by 6 bases; junction bases not matched to a gene: 10. This CDR3 spans 15 amino acids. CDR3 sequence (DNA): TGTGCCAGCAGTCCCGGGACAGGGCCGTCGGATGGCTACACCTTC. It encodes CASSPGTGPSDGYTF.

This clonotype was observed at least ten times. The chain joins TRBV5-1 to TRBJ2-4; D perhaps matches TRBD1 (5 bases). With 1 base removed from V and 5 bases from J, the gap between germline ends came to 10 bases. There are 14 residues in the CDR3. CDR1 is SGHRS, CDR2 YFSETQ, per germline. The CDR3 loop reads CASSLQPGQNIQYF. Written as DNA, the CDR3 is TGCGCCAGCAGCTTGCAGCCAGGGCAAAACATTCAGTACTTC. Together with reference TRBV5-1 and TRBJ2-4, the CDR3 gives the full variable domain: KAGVTQTPRYLIKTRGQQVTLSCSPISGHRSVSWYQQTPGQGLQFLFEYFSETQRNKGNFPGRFSGRQFSNSRSEMNVSTLELGDSALYLCASSLQPGQNIQYFGAGTRLSVL.

V is TRBV7-3 and J is TRBJ1-1, with D maybe TRBD1 (5 bases). V was shortened by 5 bases and J by 5 bases, with 21 bases between the two germline ends. CDR3 length equals 16 residues. Germline V lookup: CDR1 SGHTA, CDR2 FQGTGA. CDR3 protein: CASSPGESSAGTEAFF. CDR3 sequence (DNA): TGTGCCAGCAGCCCGGGGGAAAGTTCTGCCGGTACTGAAGCTTTCTTT.

This clonotype was detected many times. V usage is TRBV20-1 and J usage is TRBJ1-5; 7 bases line up with TRBD1. The CDR3 has 15 residues. Germline CDR1 and CDR2: DFQATT and SNEGSKA (reference sequence). V was clipped by 0 bases and J by 4 bases; unmatched bases: 6. CDR3 loop: CSARDWAGGNQPQHF. CDR3 coding DNA: TGCAGTGCTAGAGATTGGGCAGGGGGGAATCAGCCCCAGCATTTT.

The chain has TRBV28 and TRBJ2-1, with TRBD1 matching 10 bases. This CDR3 is built from 16 residues. The germline gives CDR1 MDHEN, CDR2 SYDVKM. Losses at the gene ends were 5 bases for V and 1 base for J; bases not matched to a gene: 5. CDR3 loop: CASSAPGQGSYNEQFF. The CDR3 DNA reads TGTGCCAGCAGTGCGCCGGGACAGGGGTCCTACAATGAGCAGTTCTTC. The full variable domain, with the rest looked up from reference TRBV28 and TRBJ2-1, is DVKVTQSSRYLVKRTGEKVFLECVQDMDHENMFWYRQDPGLGLRLIYFSYDVKMKEKGDIPEGYSVSREKKERFSLILESASTNQTSMYLCASSAPGQGSYNEQFFGPGTRLTVL.

The chain uses TRBV7-3 and TRBJ2-1, with D possibly TRBD1 on 6 matching bases. There are 13 residues in the CDR3. Germline V gene lookup returns CDR1 SGHTA and CDR2 FQGTGA. The V end lost 0 bases, the J end lost 10 bases, and 10 bases lay between the germline ends. CDR3 nucleotide sequence: TGTGCCAGCAGCTTAACGGAAGGACAGGAGCAGTTCTTC. Protein sequence: CASSLTEGQEQFF.

This clonotype was counted between two and nine times. V usage is TRBV6-5 and J usage is TRBJ1-6, with TRBD1 matching 9 bases. V dropped 8 bases and J dropped 12; count of bases not matched to a gene: 14. This CDR3 has 15 amino acids. Germline V lookup: CDR1 MNHEY, CDR2 SVGAGI. CDR3 sequence: CASGPTGGEARPLHF. The CDR3 DNA reads TGTGCCAGCGGACCGACAGGGGGTGAAGCACGACCCCTCCACTTT.

This clonotype occurred many times. The chain joins TRBV7-8 to TRBJ2-7, with D possibly being TRBD1 (6 bases). Trimming removed 1 base at V and 0 bases at J, with 16 bases between. Germline CDR1 reads SGHVS; CDR2 reads FQNEAQ. CDR3 length: 17 amino acids. The CDR3 DNA sequence: TGTGCCAGCAGCTTAGGGGCCGCACAGGGAAACTCCTACGAGCAGTACGTC. This translates into CASSLGAAQGNSYEQYV.

This clonotype was picked up a small number of times. The rearrangement joins TRBV4-3 to TRBJ2-3, with D perhaps matching TRBD1 (6 bases). This CDR3 is built from 13 residues. Germline lookup yields CDR1 LGHNA and CDR2 YSLEER. V lost 0 bases and J 13 bases, leaving 14 bases between the germline ends. CDR3 sequence: CASSQDLQGIKYF. In DNA form, the CDR3 reads TGCGCCAGCAGCCAAGATCTACAGGGTATTAAGTATTTT.

This clonotype was observed a few times. The genes are TRBV5-1 and TRBJ2-5, with D possibly matching TRBD2 (6 bases). V was trimmed by 2 bases and J by 5 bases, leaving 13 bases between them. The CDR3 consists of 14 residues. Germline assignment: CDR1 SGHRS and CDR2 YFSETQ. CDR3 nucleotide sequence: TGCGCCAGCAGCTTAAGGGGAGGAGATGAGACCCAGTACTTC. Translation: CASSLRGGDETQYF.

This clonotype was counted at least ten times. CDR3 sequence: CSAPPWAGGKDTQYF. DNA for the CDR3: TGCAGTGCTCCTCCCTGGGCGGGGGGCAAAGATACGCAGTATTTT. The genes are TRBV20-1 and TRBJ2-3; 8 bases line up with TRBD2. Germline V lookup: CDR1 DFQATT, CDR2 SNEGSKA (reference sequence). The junction had 12 bases not matched to a gene; V was cut back by 5 bases and J by 5 bases. The CDR3 totals 15 residues.

The rearrangement links TRBV5-1 to TRBJ1-2, with 9 bases identical to TRBD1. Unmatched junction bases numbered 10, after V lost 7 bases and J lost 6 bases. The CDR3 covers 14 residues. CDR1 and CDR2 from the germline V gene are SGHRS and YFSETQ. CDR3 bases: TGCGCCAGCGGCCCGGACAGGGGAAATAATGGCTACACCTTC. The encoded protein is CASGPDRGNNGYTF.

This clonotype was seen a few times. V is TRBV5-1 and J is TRBJ1-6; D is unclear. The CDR3 extends over 14 amino acids. The V gene lost 2 bases and the J gene lost 2 bases, with 5 bases spanning the gap. The germline CDR1 and CDR2 sequences are SGHRS and YFSETQ. DNA for the CDR3: TGCGCCAGCAGCTTCGGGACCTATAATTCACCCCTCCACTTT. Protein product: CASSFGTYNSPLHF.

The chain joins TRBV2 to TRBJ2-3; D is unclear. The CDR3 is 12 amino acids. Looked up from germline, CDR1 is SNHLY and CDR2 is FYNNEI. With 7 bases removed from V and 1 base from J, the gap between germline ends came to 6 bases. The CDR3 loop is CASTRGTDTQYF. The CDR3 DNA sequence: TGTGCCAGCACCCGCGGCACAGATACGCAGTATTTT.

This clonotype was observed a few times. A read error may explain this, as a much larger clone is one base away. The gene calls are TRBV4-2 and TRBJ2-5; D uncertain. The CDR3 totals 12 residues. Between the trimmed V and J ends, which lost 1 base and 5 bases, there was a span of 5 bases. Germline V CDR1 and CDR2: LGHNA, YNFKEQ. CDR3 DNA sequence: TGTGCCAGCAGCCAAGTAATGGAGACCCAGTACTTC. It yields the protein CASSQVMETQYF.